This TCR beta chain comes out of a study of blood T cell repertoires in COVID-19. Study summary: The United States, Italy and Spain were the sources of the acute and convalescent COVID-19 samples.

As processed by the authors: Estimation of nucleated cell counts relied on the amplification of reference gene primers. Profiled with immunoSEQ multiplex PCR; TCRdb holds only in-frame clones, not every one. D and trimming were read from the DNA, whereas the V and J calls and clone size are those reported in that table. The sample consists of 450,000 to 600,000 clones, roughly 87% of them appearing once. Living in about two dozen US areas, the participants were between roughly 18 and 89 years of age. The CDR3 has 15 residues. Germline V CDR1 and CDR2: SNHLY, FYNNEI. The trim removed 4 bases at V and 7 bases at J, leaving 10 bases unmatched.

J is TRBJ2-1 and V is TRBV2; 7 bases agree with TRBD1. The sequenced sample was PBMCs or T cells enriched from blood (not recorded which). The sequence derives from a woman aged 18-29 years who had recovered from COVID-19. CDR3 residues: CASSVLQGSFNEQFF. The CDR3 DNA sequence: TGTGCCAGCAGTGTCTTACAGGGGAGTTTTAATGAGCAGTTCTTC.